One T cell receptor (beta chain) is described in this entry. Its antigen remains unknown. Every donor gave 8 to 10 milliliters of peripheral blood. The data were obtained in a study of blood T cells in healthy people across ages. Findings and limits, study-wide: Roughly linear age-related decline in beta diversity appeared, significant by age around 36.

A second PCR of about 6 to 12 cycles used a sample-barcoded 5' primer and a J-beta primer mix. Each cDNA molecule carried a tag from a template-switch adaptor that contained 12 random nucleotides. Sequencing yielded, for each sample, at least 2.5 million paired-end reads carrying CDR3. Using its own MiXCR run on the 5' RACE reads, TCRdb lists one record per CDR3 protein. The table lists just over 800,000 distinct CDR3 sequences, 55% to 65% of them singletons. CDR3 size: 15 residues. Trimming left V 7 bases short and J 0 bases short, with 17 bases between. In germline, CDR1 is SQVTM, CDR2 ANQGSEA. Specimen: blood. The clonotype was recovered from a man younger than 45 in good health. This chain joins TRBV29-1 and TRBJ2-3; maybe TRBD1 (6 bases). The CDR3: CSGGWQGPSTDTQYF. The CDR3 nucleotides read TGCAGCGGGGGATGGCAGGGGCCAAGCACAGATACGCAGTATTTT.